The T cell receptor (beta chain) described here comes from a study of CD8 T cells in Susac syndrome. CDR3 length equals 20 residues. Random hexamers were used to reverse transcribe the RNA input (roughly 0.5 to 1 ug). Coverage of TCR beta CDR3 amplification by immunoSEQ multiplex PCR extended to 54 Vbeta and 13 Jbeta. TCRdb re-called the immunoSEQ multiplex PCR reads with MiXCR, one entry per CDR3 protein. The sample includes over 300,000 distinct CDR3 sequences, 92% of them seen just once. Included as multiple sclerosis controls were treatment-naive patients who had stable or active relapsing-remitting disease.

The sequence was collected from a human donor with multiple sclerosis. The sample consisted of CD4+ T cells from PBMCs. The chain recombines TRBV21-1 with TRBJ2-1; TRBD1 is taken as the D call from the table, unchecked against the DNA. TRBV21-1 counts as a pseudogene. The CDR3 DNA sequence: TGTGCCAGCAGCAAAGAGGGGCTACCGGGACGAGGGGCCTCAATCAATGAGCAGTTCTTC. This encodes CASSKEGLPGRGASINEQFF.